The clone carrying this T cell receptor beta chain is labeled as medium-sized (0.01 to 0.1%). Antigen specificity is unknown. This sample was included in a study of CD8 T cells in ankylosing spondylitis. Regarding the study as a whole: Blood of patients with ankylosing spondylitis appeared to be characterized by a TCR beta motif of several highly homologous variants.

The CDR3 totals 12 residues. Germline-derived CDR1 and CDR2 are SGHTA and FQGNSA. V dropped 5 bases and J dropped 4; count of bases not matched to a gene: 2. TCRdb re-derived calls from the 5' RACE reads in MiXCR, one entry per CDR3 protein. This sample carries 15,000 to 20,000 distinct CDR3 sequences, roughly 8.2% of them seen once, and the ten largest clones take about a third. This clonotype originated in a male donor with ankylosing spondylitis or in good health (not recorded which). Sequencing was done on a sample of blood. V and J are TRBV7-2 and TRBJ2-7; 7 nucleotides agree with TRBD2. CDR3 loop: CASSPGGYEQYF. The CDR3 DNA reads as TGTGCCAGCAGCCCGGGGGGATACGAGCAGTACTTC.